This T cell receptor (beta chain) emerged from a study of blood T cells in healthy people across ages. The study, taken as a whole, reports: Strong correlation was found linking TCR beta diversity to naive T cell percentage.

The germline gives CDR1 SEHNR, CDR2 FQNEAQ (reference sequence). The trim removed 4 bases at V and 4 bases at J, leaving 8 bases unmatched. The CDR3 sequence is 16 residues long. With a J-beta primer mix and a sample-barcoded 5' primer, a second PCR ran about 6 to 11 cycles. Every individual sample yielded 3 million or more paired-end reads (each containing CDR3). MiXCR, run by TCRdb on the 5' RACE reads, gives a single entry per CDR3 protein. The data hold fewer than 1.5 million distinct CDR3 sequences, with 42% observed a single time. For this clonotype: The antigen remains unidentified.

The authors extracted at least 6 micrograms of total RNA per sample. The J gene is TRBJ2-1, the V gene TRBV7-9, with TRBD2 matching over 9 bases. The clonotype comes from a woman aged 18-35 years in good health. Sequenced input: blood. In nucleotides, the CDR3 is TGTGCCAGCAGCTATCCTGGTAGCGGGAGATACAATGAGCAGTTCTTC. It codes for CASSYPGSGRYNEQFF.